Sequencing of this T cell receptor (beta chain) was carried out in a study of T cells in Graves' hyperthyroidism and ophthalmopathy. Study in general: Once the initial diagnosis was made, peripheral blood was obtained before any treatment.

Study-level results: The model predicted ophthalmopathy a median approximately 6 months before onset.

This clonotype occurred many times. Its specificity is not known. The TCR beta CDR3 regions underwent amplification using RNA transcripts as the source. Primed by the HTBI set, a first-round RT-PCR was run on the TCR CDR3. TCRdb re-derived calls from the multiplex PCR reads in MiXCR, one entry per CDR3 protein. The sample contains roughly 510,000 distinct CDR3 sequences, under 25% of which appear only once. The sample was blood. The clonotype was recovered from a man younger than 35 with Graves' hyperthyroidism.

CDR3 protein: CASSDRVGGFF. The DNA for the CDR3 is TGTGCCAGTAGTGACCGGGTCGGCGGTTTCTTT. The V and J genes are TRBV19 and TRBJ1-1; D call uncertain. Germline CDR1 and CDR2: LNHDA and SQIVND (reference sequence). The CDR3 has 11 residues. The V and J ends lost 5 bases and 13 bases respectively, with 14 bases between them. Using reference TRBV19 and TRBJ1-1 for the parts outside the CDR3, the full variable domain is DGGITQSPKYLFRKEGQNVTLSCEQNLNHDAMYWYRQDPGQGLRLIYYSQIVNDFQKGDIAEGYSVSREKKESFPLTVTSAQKNPTAFYLCASSDRVGGFFGQGTRLTVV.